The following is a T cell receptor beta chain sequence with its context. The antigen remains unidentified. Trimming took 3 bases from V and 2 from J, leaving 11 bases between them. Germline V gives CDR1 SNHLY, CDR2 FYNNEI. The CDR3 totals 14 residues. The sample belongs to a study of STAT3 mutations in large granular lymphocyte leukemia. Study-wide results and limits: Samples missed the first appearance of the clone. In T-cell large granular lymphocyte leukemia, about half of patients showed multiple immunodominant subclonotypes.

The data were produced by immunoSEQ multiplex PCR, yet TCRdb's version contains in-frame clones alone and is incomplete. The sample includes about 9,200 clones, more than 75% of them seen just once. Sequences were obtained from peripheral blood mononuclear cells. This TCR was sampled from a man in his sixties with T-cell large granular lymphocyte leukemia. Some clones in this sample may be carry-over from other donors' samples. The J gene is TRBJ2-7, the V gene TRBV2; TRBD1 might be the D (6 bases). The CDR3 reads CASSDQGQTYEQYF. The CDR3 DNA reads TGTGCCAGCAGTGATCAAGGACAGACCTACGAGCAGTACTTC.